This entry lists 21 T cell receptor beta chains sequenced from one sample in a study of T cells in Graves' hyperthyroidism and ophthalmopathy. RNA transcripts provided the source from which TCR beta CDR3 regions were amplified. In the first-round RT-PCR of the TCR CDR3, the HTBI primer set was used. TCRdb re-called the multiplex PCR reads through MiXCR, storing one row per CDR3 protein. The table lists 500,000 to 600,000 distinct CDR3 sequences, just over 45% of them singletons. Sequencing was carried out using peripheral blood or thyroid tissue (not recorded which). Receptors originate from a woman aged 18-35 years with Graves' hyperthyroidism.

This clonotype was seen ten or more times. The V and J genes are TRBV12-3 or TRBV12-4 and TRBJ1-2; D gene unclear. The germline V and J ends were trimmed by 3 bases and 4 bases, with 9 bases remaining between them. CDR3 length equals 13 residues. This CDR3 is CASSFEASYGYTF. The CDR3 coding sequence is TGTGCCAGCAGTTTTGAGGCCAGCTATGGCTACACCTTC.

V usage is TRBV15 and J usage is TRBJ1-6, with 10 nucleotides matching TRBD1. CDR3 length equals 16 residues. From germline, CDR1 is LNHNV and CDR2 YYDKDF (reference sequence). J gave up 7 bases and V 3 bases, and 6 bases lay outside the gene matches. CDR3 nucleotides: TGTGCCACCAGCAGTCCTGGACAGGGGGGGAATTCACCCCTCCACTTT. This codes for CATSSPGQGGNSPLHF.

This clonotype was seen a few times. The chain recombines TRBV6-1 with TRBJ1-5; D might be TRBD1 (5 bases). The CDR3 length is 20 residues. Germline CDR1 MNHNS, CDR2 SASEGT. The germline V and J ends were trimmed by 7 bases and 2 bases, with 30 bases remaining between them. The CDR3 bases are TGTGCCAGCAAGGCCCTAATCGGGGTGGAGGGGTTAGTGGGCAATCAGCCCCAGCATTTT. Protein product: CASKALIGVEGLVGNQPQHF.

This clonotype was counted many times. The chain is built from TRBV24-1 and TRBJ2-2, with a tentative D call TRBD2 (6 bases). Trimming left V 9 bases short and J 6 bases short, with 13 bases between. This CDR3 has 13 residues. The germline CDR1 and CDR2 sequences are KGHDR and SFDVKD. CDR3 nucleotides: TGTGCCACCGGGCTAGCGAGGGCCGGGGAGCTGTTTTTT. It is translated as CATGLARAGELFF.

The chain combines TRBV7-9 with TRBJ2-2; D not certain. There are 12 residues in the CDR3. Germline V CDR1 and CDR2: SEHNR, FQNEAQ (reference sequence). Trimming pared 6 bases from V and 11 bases from J, leaving 13 bases between. CDR3 protein: CASSIDRGELFF. The DNA for the CDR3 is TGTGCCAGCAGTATCGATAGAGGCGAGCTGTTTTTT.

The chain uses TRBV12-3 or TRBV12-4 and TRBJ1-1; D not certain. This CDR3 is 15 amino acids long. V was trimmed by 2 bases and J by 1 base, leaving 11 bases between them. The CDR3 here is CASSLWGKANTEAFF. CDR3 in DNA: TGTGCCAGCAGTTTATGGGGAAAGGCGAACACTGAAGCTTTCTTT.

The CDR3 region has the DNA TGTGCCACCAGTGACCGATCAACAGGGCGGTCCGAAGAGCTGTTTTTT. Translated: CATSDRSTGRSEELFF. This sequence joins TRBV24-1 and TRBJ2-2, with TRBD1 as a possible D gene (6 bases). CDR3 length equals 16 residues. Germline lookup yields CDR1 KGHDR and CDR2 SFDVKD. V lost 4 bases to trimming and J lost 11 bases, with 22 bases between them.

This rearrangement joins TRBV10-3 to TRBJ2-7; possibly TRBD2 for D (5 bases). The V and J ends lost 7 bases and 4 bases respectively, with 8 bases between them. The CDR3 sequence is 11 residues long. CDR1 and CDR2 (germline): ENHRY, SYGVKD. The CDR3 region is CAITGEYEQYF. The CDR3 nucleotides read TGTGCCATCACTGGGGAGTACGAGCAGTACTTC.

This clonotype was counted a few times. This chain joins TRBV18 and TRBJ2-2; TRBD1 might be the D (5 bases). CDR1 is KGHSH and CDR2 is LQKENI in the germline V gene. This CDR3 spans 15 amino acids. V was pared by 2 bases and J by 3 bases, with 10 bases between. The CDR3 DNA reads as TGTGCCAGCTCACCAAGGCAGGGCGACACCGGGGAGCTGTTTTTT. Translation: CASSPRQGDTGELFF.

On this clonotype: This sequence may be a read error, since a much larger clone differs from it by one base. This sequence joins TRBV7-2 and TRBJ1-3; D not certain. Trimming pared 6 bases from V and 2 bases from J, leaving 8 bases between. CDR1 and CDR2 from the germline V gene are SGHTA and FQGNSA. The length of the CDR3 is 13 residues. The chain's CDR3 is CASRGYPGNTIYF. CDR3 nucleotides: TGTGCCAGCAGAGGATACCCTGGAAACACCATATATTTT.

This clonotype came up many times. The genes are TRBV20-1 and TRBJ1-1; 9 bases line up with TRBD1. V shed 1 base, J shed 0 bases, and the junction held 6 bases outside the gene matches. Per germline, CDR1 DFQATT and CDR2 SNEGSKA (reference sequence). The CDR3 is 16 residues long. The CDR3 bases are TGCAGTGCTAGAGCCGGGACAGGGAGCGTGAACACTGAAGCTTTCTTT. This encodes CSARAGTGSVNTEAFF.

This clonotype occurred many times. The chain employs TRBV4-1 and TRBJ2-5; D unresolved. The CDR3 runs 15 residues. Germline CDR1 and CDR2: MGHRA and YSYEKL. Trimming left V 1 base short and J 1 base short, with 10 bases between. DNA for the CDR3: TGCGCCAGCAGCCAAGCACGAGGTATCCAAGAGACCCAGTACTTC. Protein: CASSQARGIQETQYF.

The chain carries TRBV12-3 or TRBV12-4 and TRBJ1-5; no clear D. V lost 3 bases to trimming and J lost 13 bases, with 13 bases between them. CDR3 length: 12 residues. CDR3 nucleotides: TGTGCCAGCAGTTTGTCGGCGGATACGCAGCATTTT. Residues: CASSLSADTQHF.

V gene TRBV5-1 combines with J gene TRBJ2-7, with a tentative D call TRBD2 (6 bases). There are 16 residues in the CDR3. The V end was cut by 2 bases, the J end by 3 bases, with 18 bases between. Germline CDR1 SGHRS, CDR2 YFSETQ. The CDR3 spells CASSLAGHSTRYEQYF. CDR3 sequence (DNA): TGCGCCAGCAGCTTAGCGGGTCACAGTACACGCTACGAGCAGTACTTC.

V gene TRBV29-1 combines with J gene TRBJ2-7, with D perhaps matching TRBD2 (5 bases). The CDR3 spans 12 residues. The germline gives CDR1 SQVTM, CDR2 ANQGSEA. The V end was cut by 6 bases, the J end by 1 base, with 10 bases between. CDR3 region: CSVRTGSYEQYF. DNA for the CDR3: TGCAGCGTCCGGACGGGATCCTACGAGCAGTACTTC.

The chain joins TRBV5-5 to TRBJ2-5; 14 bases are a match to TRBD2. The CDR3 is made up of 16 amino acids. Germline V gene lookup returns CDR1 SGHKS and CDR2 YYEKEE (reference sequence). With V trimmed by 4 bases and J by 4 bases, 6 bases remained unmatched. CDR3 in DNA: TGTGCCAGCAGCATGGGACTAGCGGGAGTCGTAGAGACCCAGTACTTC. This codes for CASSMGLAGVVETQYF.

The genes are TRBV7-9 and TRBJ1-2; TRBD1 aligns across 7 bases. The CDR3 covers 12 residues. Trimming at V came to 4 bases and at J to 8 bases, leaving 4 bases not matched to a gene. Germline CDR1 is SEHNR and CDR2 is FQNEAQ (reference sequence). CDR3 sequence: CASSSDRFGYTF. CDR3 in DNA: TGTGCCAGCAGCTCGGACAGGTTCGGCTACACCTTC.

This clonotype was picked up many times. V usage is TRBV7-9 and J usage is TRBJ1-6, with a possible D match to TRBD1 (5 bases). V lost 1 base and J 10 bases, leaving 11 bases between the germline ends. The CDR3 runs 14 residues. Germline loops: CDR1 SEHNR, CDR2 FQNEAQ (reference sequence). CDR3: CASSLVDSGSPLHF. In DNA form, the CDR3 reads TGTGCCAGCAGCTTAGTTGACAGCGGATCACCCCTCCACTTT.

This clonotype was found many times. The chain employs TRBV6-5 and TRBJ1-5, with no clear D. This CDR3 contains 13 residues. Trimming cost V 0 bases and J 8 bases, with 8 bases left between them. Germline lookup yields CDR1 MNHEY and CDR2 SVGAGI. CDR3 region: CASSYSGGKPQHF. CDR3 DNA sequence: TGTGCCAGCAGTTACTCCGGCGGGAAGCCCCAGCATTTT.

V is TRBV4-3 and J is TRBJ2-5; 11 nucleotides match TRBD2. V lost 4 bases to trimming and J lost 6 bases; unmatched junction nucleotides: 13. Germline V gene data show CDR1 as LGHNA and CDR2 as YSLEER. The CDR3 covers 17 residues. DNA of the CDR3: TGCGCCAGCAGCCGAGGCAAACCGGGACTAGCGGTTAAGACCCAGTACTTC. Translated, it gives CASSRGKPGLAVKTQYF.

This clonotype has only a few counts. CDR3 residues: CSARPGNEQFF. CDR3 in DNA: TGCAGTGCTAGACCTGGGAATGAGCAGTTCTTC. The chain links TRBV20-1 to TRBJ2-1; D is unresolved. V lost 2 bases and J lost 7, with 6 bases in between. CDR3 length equals 11 residues. Per the germline V gene, CDR1 is DFQATT and CDR2 is SNEGSKA (reference sequence).